This TCR beta chain was recorded in a study of vaccination and CD4 T cells after COVID-19 (dated by TCRdb to between 2022 and 2023). Study-wide context: Convalescent patients had a positive SARS-CoV-2 result on nasal swab PCR, and of these patients, several had mild disease and one had severe disease. Post-vaccine blood samples were collected a median of approximately 77 days after the second vaccine dose, ranging from about 13 to 241 days. The cultures were stimulated with overlapping spike peptide pools from SARS-CoV-2 and from the common cold coronaviruses HCoV-NL63, HCoV-OC43 and HCoV-229E. As controls, cultures received a CEFX viral epitope pool (the positive control), an HIV-1 Nef peptide pool (the negative control), or no peptide at all. Post-COVID blood samples were collected from convalescent patients a median of roughly 100 days after diagnosis, with a range of about 30 to 161 days. Six males and four females were included in the convalescent cohort, with two Hispanic individuals, seven Caucasians, two Asians and one multiracial person represented. The spike-specific CD4+ TCR repertoire was compared before and after mRNA vaccination in nine to ten COVID-19 convalescent patients and a few infection-naive healthy vaccine recipients. Participants received two doses of either the Pfizer-BioNTech BNT162b2 vaccine (n=8) or the Moderna mRNA-1273 vaccine (n=2). Overall study results and their limits: Nearly all vaccine-specific clones in convalescent patients (304 of 307) were mono-reactive for SARS-CoV-2 spike rather than cross-reactive with common cold coronaviruses. Relatively few convalescent patients were included in the study, and early timepoints after natural infection were not analyzed. Among the post-vaccine SARS-CoV-2-reactive clones in convalescent patients, a median approximately 90% showed up only after vaccination, which suggests vaccine-specific priming. The median number of SARS-CoV-2-reactive clonotypes rose from about 19 after infection to roughly 38 after vaccination, but the change was not significant.

The library was made by PCR. DNA from cultured CD4+ T cells underwent TCR sequencing with the Oncomine TCR Beta short-read assay at the Johns Hopkins FTIC core. The QIAamp micro DNA kit was used to extract genomic DNA from the cultured CD4+ T cells. Oncomine TCR Beta libraries from cultured CD4+ T cells were pooled with unique dual indexes and sequenced on an Illumina iSeq 100. The published analysis was carried out like this. Non-productive sequences were filtered out, and CDR3s that did not start with C, did not end with F or W, or were shorter than 7 amino acids were discarded. The MANAFEST web application was used to identify antigen-specific clonotypes by comparing peptide-stimulated wells against reference wells and other culture wells. To be called positive, a clone needed an FDR below 0.05, an odds ratio above 5, and a productive frequency above 0.1% in at least two of three replicate wells. A clonotype counted as cross-reactive if it showed significant expansion both in the SARS-CoV-2 spike wells and in at least one common cold coronavirus spike condition. Using R version 3.6.1, CDR3 homology was evaluated through Levenshtein distances (stringdist) along with unrooted phylogenetic trees (ape). TCRdb's own reprocessing of the public reads used fastp at Q25 and MiXCR and kept productive beta chains. CDR3 protein sequences are deduplicated, and each keeps its most common genes and DNA. The V and J calls were determined by TCRdb, not by the authors. Within this sample are 15,000 or so distinct CDR3 sequences, with roughly 50% of them counted one time only. The ten largest clonotypes hold 14% of the sample.

This specimen's treatment or condition label, per the study, means: 10-day PBMC culture with coronavirus spike peptide pools or control peptides (ViraFEST assay). To expand antigen-specific T cells with peptide pools and then pick out the expanded clonotypes through TCR sequencing, the study relied on the ViraFEST assay. The positive SARS-CoV-2 PCR tests of the convalescent patients were dated from March to December 2020, before the Alpha, Beta and Delta variants emerged in the United States. PBMCs were cultured at 1.5 million to 2.5 million per well in IMDM supplemented with approximately 5% human AB serum and 8 to 10 IU/ml IL-2, with approximately 10 ug/ml peptide pools added. On days 3 and 7, half of the culture medium was replaced with fresh IL-2-containing medium. Once the cells had been in culture for approximately 10 days, the EasySep CD4+ T cell isolation kit was used to isolate CD4+ T cells by negative selection. Ficoll-Paque Plus gradient centrifugation was used to isolate PBMCs from whole blood, and the isolated PBMCs were then either used fresh or cryopreserved at -140C. Culture conditions were generally each tested in triplicate wells.

For this clonotype: Its binding antigen is unknown. Base quality data are lacking; no much larger clone is found one base away.

The trim is 1 base for V and 4 bases for J, with a gap of 9 bases between the germline ends. The CDR3 contains 14 residues, cysteine and phenylalanine counted. Just CDR3 DNA is preserved here, 42 bases in frame from base 1. Via the germline V gene, CDR1 is MNHNS and CDR2 SASEGT. The sequence joins TRBV6-1 to TRBJ2-3; TRBD2 might be the D gene, on 5 matching bases. Sequencing was performed on CD4+ T cells from blood, cultured in vitro. This clonotype originated in a human donor who had recovered from COVID-19. The nucleotide sequence is TGTGCCAGCAGTGAAGGTGGGAGCGCAGATACGCAGTATTTT. Translated, this gives CASSEGGSADTQYF.